The sequence of this TCR beta chain was determined in a study of T cell changes during pregnancy in multiple sclerosis. The data were produced by immunoSEQ multiplex PCR, yet TCRdb's version contains in-frame clones alone and is incomplete. The sample has under 130,000 clones; about nine tenths are singletons. This TCR was sampled from a female donor with multiple sclerosis, enrolled in a pregnancy study. This sample comprised peripheral blood, obtained after pregnancy.

The CDR3 spells CASSKRDRGDPQYF. DNA of the CDR3: TGTGCCAGCAGCAAAAGGGACAGGGGTGACCCTCAGTACTTC. The chain combines TRBV21-1 with TRBJ2-4; the D call TRBD1 from the table was never checked on the DNA. TRBV21-1 is flagged as a pseudogene. There are 14 residues in the CDR3.